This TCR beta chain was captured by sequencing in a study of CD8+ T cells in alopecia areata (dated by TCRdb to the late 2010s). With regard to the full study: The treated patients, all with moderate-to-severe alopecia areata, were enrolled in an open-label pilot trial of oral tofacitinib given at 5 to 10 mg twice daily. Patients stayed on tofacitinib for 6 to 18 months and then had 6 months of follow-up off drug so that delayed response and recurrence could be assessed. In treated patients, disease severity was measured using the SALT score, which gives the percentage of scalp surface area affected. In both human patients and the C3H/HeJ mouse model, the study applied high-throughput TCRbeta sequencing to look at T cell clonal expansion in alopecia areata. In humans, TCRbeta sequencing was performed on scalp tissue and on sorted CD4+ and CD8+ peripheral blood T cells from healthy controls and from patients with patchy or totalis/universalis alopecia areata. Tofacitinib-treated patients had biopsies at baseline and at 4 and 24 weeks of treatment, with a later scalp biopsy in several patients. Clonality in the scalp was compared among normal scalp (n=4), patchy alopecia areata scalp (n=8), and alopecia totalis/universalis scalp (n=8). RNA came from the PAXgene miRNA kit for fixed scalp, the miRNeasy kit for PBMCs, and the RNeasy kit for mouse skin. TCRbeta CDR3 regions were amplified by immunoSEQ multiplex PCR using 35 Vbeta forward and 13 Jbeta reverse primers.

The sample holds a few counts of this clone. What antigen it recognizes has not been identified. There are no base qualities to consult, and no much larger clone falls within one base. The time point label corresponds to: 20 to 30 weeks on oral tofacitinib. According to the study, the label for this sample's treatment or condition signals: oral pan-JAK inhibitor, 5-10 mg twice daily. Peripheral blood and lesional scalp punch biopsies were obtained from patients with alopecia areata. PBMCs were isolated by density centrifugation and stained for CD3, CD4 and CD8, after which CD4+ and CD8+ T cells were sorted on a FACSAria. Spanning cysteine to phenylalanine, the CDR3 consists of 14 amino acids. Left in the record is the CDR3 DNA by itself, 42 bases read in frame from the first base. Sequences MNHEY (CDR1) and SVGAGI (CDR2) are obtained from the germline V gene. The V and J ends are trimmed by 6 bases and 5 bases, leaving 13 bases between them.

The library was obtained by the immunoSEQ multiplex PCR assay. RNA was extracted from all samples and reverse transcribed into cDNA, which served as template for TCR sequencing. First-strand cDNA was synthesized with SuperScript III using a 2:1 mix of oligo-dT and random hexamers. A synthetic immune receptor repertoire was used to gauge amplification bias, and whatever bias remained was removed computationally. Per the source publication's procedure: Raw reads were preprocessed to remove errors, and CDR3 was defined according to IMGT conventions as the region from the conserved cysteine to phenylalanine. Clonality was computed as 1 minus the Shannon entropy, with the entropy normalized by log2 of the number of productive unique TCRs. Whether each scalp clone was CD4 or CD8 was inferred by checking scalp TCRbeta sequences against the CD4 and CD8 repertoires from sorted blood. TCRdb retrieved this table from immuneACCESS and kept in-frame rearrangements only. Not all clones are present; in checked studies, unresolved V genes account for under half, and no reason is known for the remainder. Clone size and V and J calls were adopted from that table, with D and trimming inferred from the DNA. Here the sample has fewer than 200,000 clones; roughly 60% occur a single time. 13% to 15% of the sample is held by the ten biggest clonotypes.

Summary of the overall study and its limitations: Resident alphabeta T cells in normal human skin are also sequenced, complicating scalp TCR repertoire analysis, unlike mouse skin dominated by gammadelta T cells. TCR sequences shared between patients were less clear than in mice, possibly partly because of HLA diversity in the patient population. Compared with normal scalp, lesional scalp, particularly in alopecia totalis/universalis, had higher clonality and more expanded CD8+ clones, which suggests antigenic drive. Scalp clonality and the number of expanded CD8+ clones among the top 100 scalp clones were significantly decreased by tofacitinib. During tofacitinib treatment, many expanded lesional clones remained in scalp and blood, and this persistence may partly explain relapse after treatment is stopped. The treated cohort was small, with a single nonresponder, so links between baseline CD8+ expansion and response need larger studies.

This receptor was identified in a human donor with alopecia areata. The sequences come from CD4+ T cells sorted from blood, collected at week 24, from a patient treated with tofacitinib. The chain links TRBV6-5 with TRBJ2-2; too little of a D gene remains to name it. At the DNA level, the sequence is TGTGCCAGCAGGCCCCGGAGTAGGACCGGGGAGCTGTTTTTT. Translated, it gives CASRPRSRTGELFF.